This entry lists 4 T cell receptor beta chains sequenced from one sample in a study of cytomegalovirus exposure and HLA in healthy donors. Both 60 Vbeta primers and 13 Jbeta primers went into the PCR. Libraries were prepared by immunoSEQ multiplex PCR; TCRdb keeps only in-frame clonotypes and omits some of them. The sample lists tens of thousands of clones, around 77% seen once, with approximately 3.7% in the top ten. Source material: PBMCs. These receptors were taken from a man aged 30-40 years in good health and CMV-seronegative.

This rearrangement joins TRBV9 to TRBJ2-1; 7 bases match TRBD2. CDR3 length: 18 residues. J gave up 9 bases and V 0 bases, and 18 bases lay outside the gene matches. CDR1 is SGDLS and CDR2 is YYNGEE in the germline V gene. For the CDR3, the DNA is TGTGCCAGCAGCGTAGGGGTAGGAACTAGCGCGTACCGAGGTGAGCAGTTCTTC. Translated, it gives CASSVGVGTSAYRGEQFF.

This clone was observed a handful of times. CDR3 nucleotides: TGTGCCAGCAGTTACTCACTTCCAGGGGACCCCTACGAGCAGTACTTC. It yields the protein CASSYSLPGDPYEQYF. This chain links TRBV6-5 with TRBJ2-7, with D maybe TRBD1 (6 bases). The V gene's germline CDR1 is MNHEY and CDR2 SVGAGI. The V and J ends lost 0 bases and 2 bases respectively, with 14 bases between them. CDR3 length equals 16 residues.

The chain uses TRBV28 and TRBJ1-2; 11 nucleotides match TRBD1. Germline V gene sequence: CDR1 MDHEN, CDR2 SYDVKM. Trimming cost V 4 bases and J 5 bases; bases outside gene matches: 9. This CDR3 contains 16 residues. CDR3 sequence: CASSSPRRDRGYGYTF. CDR3 DNA sequence: TGTGCCAGCAGTTCACCAAGGCGGGACAGGGGGTATGGCTACACCTTC.

This clone was observed a single time. The chain uses TRBV27 and TRBJ1-2; no firm D call. Germline-derived CDR1 and CDR2 are MNHEY and SMNVEV (reference sequence). CDR3 length equals 13 residues. Between the trimmed V and J ends, which lost 3 bases and 8 bases, there was a span of 13 bases. CDR3 DNA: TGTGCCAGCAGTTTGAGCGGGGTGACCGGCTACACCTTC. Translating it yields CASSLSGVTGYTF.